The present entry profiles one T cell receptor (beta chain) with its context. These data originate in a study of shared clonotypes between healthy human individuals. Every donor was a Caucasian adult from Nashville, Tennessee. Authors' data handling: Sequence data from immunoSEQ were junction-only and lacked quality scores; consequently, filtering differed. Data came from immunoSEQ multiplex PCR; TCRdb stores just in-frame clones and leaves some out. Clonal size and the V and J genes are those of that table, whereas D and trimming came from the DNA. The sample yields about 490,000 clones, 76% seen once. V trimming: 3 bases; J trimming: 3 bases; junction bases outside the gene matches: 6. The CDR3 runs to 16 residues. Germline CDR1 SGHAT, CDR2 FQNNGV.

The sequence came from a woman between 35 and 50 years old in good health. Some clones in this sample may be carry-over from other donors' samples. The sample consisted of PBMCs. The gene calls are TRBV11-2 and TRBJ2-1; 9 bases line up with TRBD2. The CDR3 loop reads CASSFRLADYYNEQFF. The DNA of the CDR3 is TGTGCCAGCAGCTTCAGACTAGCGGACTACTACAATGAGCAGTTCTTC.